This is a list of T cell receptor beta chains from one sample in a study of early T cells in non-severe SARS-CoV-2 infection. TCRdb passed the 5' RACE reads through MiXCR, listing each CDR3 protein once. The repertoire holds approximately 66,000 distinct CDR3 sequences, more than 10% seen once, with more than 0.9% in the top ten. The material was whole blood, obtained at baseline. These receptors came from an adult who was a healthcare worker with PCR-confirmed SARS-CoV-2 infection or an uninfected control (not recorded which). The donor label of this sample is uncertain. The CDR3 runs from the conserved cysteine through the conserved F or W. A D gene is named only where the DNA matches it firmly. Not every row has a clone size; where given, it reads once, few, many or a size class.

cdr3_aa	cdr3_nt	d_call	clone_size	v_call	j_call
CASRGGTVNEKLFF	TGTGCCAGCCGGGGCGGGACAGTTAATGAAAAACTGTTTTTT	TRBD1	few	TRBV7-9	TRBJ1-4
CASSHPRTGGNYNEQFF	TGCGCCAGCAGCCACCCAAGGACAGGGGGGAACTACAATGAGCAGTTCTTC	TRBD1	many	TRBV5-1	TRBJ2-1
CASSQDGKQPQHF	TGTGCCAGCAGCCAAGATGGGAAACAGCCCCAGCATTTT	-	few	TRBV3-1	TRBJ1-5
CSARAVLAGAYNEQFF	TGCAGTGCTAGAGCCGTACTAGCGGGGGCTTACAATGAGCAGTTCTTC	TRBD2	-	TRBV20-1	TRBJ2-1
CASSKETGNQPQHF	TGTGCCAGCAGCAAAGAGACAGGGAATCAGCCCCAGCATTTT	-	few	TRBV21-1	TRBJ1-5
CSAGDLVFGYTF	TGCAGTGCTGGGGACTTAGTTTTTGGCTACACCTTC	-	-	TRBV20-1	TRBJ1-2
CASSLTLNPGDTEAFF	TGTGCCAGCAGTTTAACTTTAAATCCAGGGGACACTGAAGCTTTCTTT	-	-	TRBV12-3/TRBV12-4	TRBJ1-1
CASSYSTSPGLIYGYTF	TGTGCCAGCAGTTACTCGACCTCTCCGGGCTTGATATATGGCTACACCTTC	-	-	TRBV6-5	TRBJ1-2
CASKLAETPSTDTQYF	TGTGCCAGCAAACTAGCGGAAACCCCTAGCACAGATACGCAGTATTTT	TRBD2	many	TRBV2	TRBJ2-3
CASSPYKGTGTEAFF	TGTGCCAGCAGCCCCTACAAAGGGACTGGCACTGAAGCTTTCTTT	-	many	TRBV7-9	TRBJ1-1
CASSQDWGPQETQYF	TGCGCCAGCAGCCAAGATTGGGGGCCTCAAGAGACCCAGTACTTC	-	-	TRBV4-1	TRBJ2-5
CASSYRNTGELFF	TGTGCCAGCAGCTACAGGAACACCGGGGAGCTGTTTTTT	-	once	TRBV3-1	TRBJ2-2
CASSLYGAPNTGELFF	TGTGCCAGCAGCTTGTACGGGGCCCCGAACACCGGGGAGCTGTTTTTT	-	-	TRBV7-7	TRBJ2-2
CAAGRSNTEAFF	TGTGCTGCGGGGAGAAGCAACACTGAAGCTTTCTTT	-	few	TRBV3-1	TRBJ1-1
CSVGSGTGVNYGYTF	TGCAGCGTTGGATCCGGGACAGGGGTTAACTATGGCTACACCTTC	TRBD1	few	TRBV29-1	TRBJ1-2
CASSVGGGRLAGVARSETQYF	TGTGCCAGCAGCGTAGGAGGTGGGAGACTAGCGGGGGTCGCCCGGTCGGAGACCCAGTACTTC	TRBD2	few	TRBV9	TRBJ2-5
CASSLGGRTEAFF	TGTGCCAGCAGCTTAGGGGGGAGGACTGAAGCTTTCTTT	-	many	TRBV11-2	TRBJ1-1
CASSEWWVADTQYF	TGTGCCAGCAGTGAATGGTGGGTAGCAGATACGCAGTATTTT	-	many	TRBV25-1	TRBJ2-3
CASSPGRGSPLHF	TGTGCCAGCTCACCAGGTCGTGGATCACCCCTCCACTTT	-	many	TRBV18	TRBJ1-6
CSARDRGRYRYTF	TGCAGTGCCCGCGACAGGGGGCGATACCGCTACACCTTC	TRBD1	many	TRBV20-1	TRBJ1-2
CASSTSGSPPKNIQYF	TGTGCCAGCAGCACAAGCGGGTCCCCTCCCAAAAACATTCAGTACTTC	-	-	TRBV9	TRBJ2-4
CASSYPGQGTTDTQYF	TGTGCCAGCAGTTACCCGGGACAGGGGACCACAGATACGCAGTATTTT	TRBD1	-	TRBV7-9	TRBJ2-3
CASSLTAYRRQETQYF	TGTGCCAGCAGCTTAACTGCCTACAGAAGACAAGAGACCCAGTACTTC	-	-	TRBV7-8	TRBJ2-5
CASSLVSSGGPNEQFF	TGCGCCAGCAGCTTGGTTTCTAGCGGGGGGCCGAATGAGCAGTTCTTC	TRBD2	-	TRBV5-1	TRBJ2-1
CASSRHRGPEAFF	TGTGCCAGCAGCCGACACAGGGGGCCCGAAGCTTTCTTT	TRBD1	few	TRBV3-1	TRBJ1-1
CASSFFVSGGALPPNTGELFF	TGTGCCAGCAGTTTCTTCGTTAGCGGGGGGGCCCTTCCGCCGAACACCGGGGAGCTGTTTTTT	TRBD2	many	TRBV12-3/TRBV12-4	TRBJ2-2
CASSGYRLRSNQPQHF	TGTGCCAGCAGTGGCTATAGACTGAGGAGCAATCAGCCCCAGCATTTT	-	few	TRBV2	TRBJ1-5
CASSSSDRGSEAFF	TGTGCCAGCAGCTCCTCGGACAGGGGGTCTGAAGCTTTCTTT	TRBD1	-	TRBV11-2	TRBJ1-1
CASSSTRGAAEAFF	TGCGCCAGCAGCTCAACCCGGGGGGCCGCTGAAGCTTTCTTT	-	few	TRBV5-1	TRBJ1-1
CASRSNPGTGELFF	TGTGCCAGTAGATCTAACCCGGGGACCGGGGAGCTGTTTTTT	-	-	TRBV19	TRBJ2-2
CASSLTGTPKEAQHF	TGTGCCAGCAGTTTAACCGGGACACCAAAAGAGGCCCAGCATTTT	-	few	TRBV27	TRBJ1-5
CASSLGPTTDTQYF	TGTGCCAGCAGCTTGGGACCGACCACAGATACGCAGTATTTT	-	once	TRBV5-5	TRBJ2-3
CAISESGQGPNEQFF	TGTGCCATCAGTGAGTCCGGACAGGGCCCCAATGAGCAGTTCTTC	TRBD1	few	TRBV10-3	TRBJ2-1
CASGTGVTNEKLFF	TGTGCTAGTGGTACCGGGGTAACTAATGAAAAACTGTTTTTT	-	-	TRBV12-5	TRBJ1-4
CASSAAGRLSGNTIYF	TGTGCCAGCAGCGCCGCCGGACGGCTCTCTGGAAACACCATATATTTT	-	-	TRBV9	TRBJ1-3
CSFHRLSYGYTF	TGCAGCTTCCACCGGCTGAGCTATGGCTACACCTTC	-	few	TRBV29-1	TRBJ1-2
CSAILDLLTYNEQFF	TGCAGTGCTATACTGGACTTGTTAACCTACAATGAGCAGTTCTTC	-	-	TRBV20-1	TRBJ2-1
CASSYWTANYGYTF	TGTGCCAGCAGCTACTGGACAGCTAACTATGGCTACACCTTC	-	many	TRBV7-2	TRBJ1-2
CSVGHEAFF	TGCAGCGTTGGACACGAAGCTTTCTTT	-	few	TRBV29-1	TRBJ1-1
CATDDRYSNQPQHF	TGTGCCACCGACGACAGATATAGCAATCAGCCCCAGCATTTT	-	many	TRBV6-2/TRBV6-3	TRBJ1-5
CSVEGKGDRIKVFDNEQFF	TGCAGCGTTGAAGGGAAGGGGGACAGGATTAAAGTTTTTGACAATGAGCAGTTCTTC	TRBD1	many	TRBV29-1	TRBJ2-1
CASCPGTGFSEAFF	TGCGCCAGCTGCCCCGGGACAGGGTTCAGTGAAGCTTTCTTT	TRBD1	-	TRBV10-2	TRBJ1-1
CSADRETSGTEAFF	TGCAGTGCTGACAGGGAGACGAGCGGAACTGAAGCTTTCTTT	TRBD1	-	TRBV20-1	TRBJ1-1
CASSIGSGVSGANVLTF	TGTGCCAGTAGTATCGGAAGCGGCGTATCTGGGGCCAACGTCCTGACTTTC	-	few	TRBV19	TRBJ2-6
CASCQGTGDTQYF	TGCGCCAGTTGCCAGGGGACTGGGGATACGCAGTATTTT	-	many	TRBV5-1	TRBJ2-3
CSARAPRAGYTF	TGCAGTGCTAGAGCTCCCAGGGCTGGCTACACCTTC	-	-	TRBV20-1	TRBJ1-2
CSARDRTNEKLFF	TGCAGTGCTAGAGATAGAACGAATGAAAAACTGTTTTTT	-	few	TRBV20-1	TRBJ1-4
CSAIRGEGETQYF	TGCAGTGCTATCCGAGGGGAGGGAGAGACCCAGTACTTC	TRBD2	many	TRBV20-1	TRBJ2-5
CAWSAGQLNTEAFF	TGTGCCTGGAGTGCCGGACAGTTGAACACTGAAGCTTTCTTT	-	-	TRBV30	TRBJ1-1
CASSPGTSGTSTDTQYF	TGTGCCAGCAGTCCCGGGACTAGCGGTACTAGCACAGATACGCAGTATTTT	TRBD2	many	TRBV5-4	TRBJ2-3
CSARASGGSYNEQFF	TGCAGTGCTAGAGCTAGCGGGGGGTCCTACAATGAGCAGTTCTTC	TRBD2	few	TRBV20-1	TRBJ2-1
CASSLGDRGSTDTQYF	TGCGCCAGCAGCTTGGGGGACAGGGGGAGCACAGATACGCAGTATTTT	TRBD1	few	TRBV5-1	TRBJ2-3